This T cell receptor (beta chain) was sequenced in a study of blood T cell repertoires in COVID-19 (dated by TCRdb to the early 2020s). The study in broad terms: Collaborator samples came from the United States, Italy and Spain and covered acute and convalescent phases of COVID-19. HLA class I and class II types, where available, came from metadata supplied by the sample provider rather than from assay-based typing. The repertoires were made available in a free public database intended to serve as a resource for research on the immune response to SARS-CoV-2. The material from the prospective study consisted of cDNA or gDNA derived from T cells, B-cell-depleted T cells, or PBMCs. The sample metadata nearly always contained a de-identified subject ID, COVID-19 status, age in years and sex. The samples were drawn from the first 160 participants of the ongoing ImmuneRACE study and from 1,254 subjects provided by 6 global collaborators. Deeply sampled blood TCRbeta repertoires from subjects exposed to, actively infected with, or recovered from COVID-19 were included in the dataset.

As for this clone: It lacks a known antigen. No per-base quality is available; no much larger clone lies one base away.

The immunoSEQ Assay, a bias-controlled multiplex PCR, was used to amplify TCRbeta CDR3 regions from genomic DNA. The study's own analysis went as follows. The number of nucleated cells in each sample was estimated by amplification of reference gene primers within the assay. Sequence reads were collapsed and filtered to measure the absolute abundance of every unique TCRbeta CDR3 rearrangement. For each sample, productive Simpson clonality was calculated by taking the square root of Simpson's diversity index across productive rearrangements. What TCRdb holds here is the immuneACCESS table cut down to in-frame rearrangements. Part of the clones is not present; checked against another copy, under half of the missing clones reflect an unresolved V gene, and the others are unexplained. For V, J and clone size, that table is used; D and trimming come from the DNA. This sample comprises 150,000 to 200,000 clones, around 85% of them detected only once. Of the sample, about 3.3% is held by the ten largest clones.

Reading from cysteine to phenylalanine, the CDR3 counts 15 amino acids. Only the CDR3 region is kept as DNA, spanning 45 bases read in frame from base 1. Germline trimming: 4 bases from V, 4 bases from J; junction bases outside gene matches: 6. The germline V gene gives CDR1 as MDHEN and CDR2 as SYDVKM. Study-level results and caveats: The quantity of clinical and demographic metadata differed by source and by participant and was supplied without curation.

The collaborating institutions used their own protocols to collect whole blood in K2EDTA tubes. For TCRbeta analysis, collaborator samples were shipped as frozen whole blood, as isolated PBMCs, or as DNA extracted from either sample type. In this chain, TRBV28 is recombined with TRBJ1-5, and TRBD1 matches 8 of the central bases. The TCR sequence derives from a man aged 55 to 70 with acute or convalescent COVID-19. Sequences were obtained from peripheral blood. CDR3 region: CASSSPDRGNQPQHF. Read as DNA, the sequence is TGTGCCAGCAGTTCTCCTGACAGGGGAAATCAGCCCCAGCATTTT.